These 10 T cell receptor beta chains were all obtained from the same sample, sequenced in a study of T cell repertoires in cytomegalovirus infection. TCRdb independently ran MiXCR on the reads; one entry per CDR3 protein. The table lists 150,000 to 200,000 distinct CDR3 sequences, roughly 9% of them singletons. The sequenced sample consisted of PBMCs. These receptors were collected from a human donor in good health (CMV status not recorded). Some clones in this sample may be carry-over from other donors' samples.

This clonotype was recorded once. The chain has TRBV10-1 and TRBJ2-2, with D uncertain. V was cut by 11 bases and J by 0 bases, with 10 bases left in between. In germline, CDR1 is WNHNN, CDR2 SYGVQD (reference sequence). The CDR3 sequence is 13 residues long. The CDR3 here is CAVRDSNTGELFF. The CDR3 region has the DNA TGCGCCGTACGTGATTCGAACACCGGGGAGCTGTTTTTT.

Concerning this clonotype: A read error is possible here, since a much larger clone lies one base away. The chain couples TRBV19 to TRBJ2-1; D call uncertain. The germline V gene has CDR1 LNHDA and CDR2 SQIVND (reference sequence). The CDR3 covers 12 residues. In DNA, the CDR3 is TGTCCCAGTACCCGAAATTTTAATGAGCAGTTCTTC. The encoded protein is CPSTRNFNEQFF.

V usage is TRBV28 and J usage is TRBJ1-5, with 9 bases fitting TRBD1. Germline V gene data show CDR1 as MDHEN and CDR2 as SYDVKM. J lost 2 bases, V lost 7 bases, and 12 bases had no gene match. The CDR3 is 17 amino acids. DNA of the CDR3: TGTGCCAGCACTTCCTCGGGACAGGGCTTTCGCAATCAGCCCCAGCATTTT. It translates to CASTSSGQGFRNQPQHF.

This clonotype was seen repeatedly, ten times or more. J is TRBJ1-1 and V is TRBV7-2, with 7 bases fitting TRBD1. Germline assignment: CDR1 SGHTA and CDR2 FQGNSA. The CDR3 sequence is 15 residues long. The V and J ends lost 1 base and 4 bases, in that order; junction bases with no gene match: 6. CDR3 DNA sequence: TGTGCCAGCAGCTTAGAAGGCAGGGGGGGCACTGAAGCTTTCTTT. This translates into CASSLEGRGGTEAFF.

This clonotype came up a few times. This sequence joins TRBV11-3 and TRBJ1-6; 7 positions match TRBD1. With 5 bases clipped from V and 10 bases from J, the junction kept 5 bases outside the gene matches. The germline gives CDR1 SGHNT, CDR2 YENEEA. The CDR3 totals 13 residues. As DNA, the CDR3 is TGTGCCAGCAGCACCACAGGGGACTCACCCCTCCACTTT. It codes for CASSTTGDSPLHF.

In this sample, this clonotype turned up many times. The V gene is TRBV20-1, the J gene TRBJ1-2; D ambiguous. Trimming took 0 bases from V and 5 from J, leaving 19 bases between them. CDR1 and CDR2 (germline): DFQATT, SNEGSKA (reference sequence). This CDR3 is built from 16 residues. The DNA for the CDR3 is TGCAGTGCTAGAGATCCGCGACAAACAACGAAATATGGCTACACCTTC. This translates into CSARDPRQTTKYGYTF.

The chain employs TRBV6-2 or TRBV6-3 and TRBJ2-7, with TRBD2 matching over 7 bases. V was clipped by 6 bases and J by 4 bases; unmatched bases: 9. The CDR3 has 14 amino acids. From germline, CDR1 is MNHEY and CDR2 SVGEGT. Here the CDR3 reads CASSYVAGGYEQYF. CDR3 nucleotide sequence: TGTGCCAGCAGCTATGTAGCCGGGGGGTACGAGCAGTACTTC.

This clonotype was counted ten times or more. J is TRBJ2-3 and V is TRBV7-8, with 15 nucleotides matching TRBD2. Per the germline V gene, CDR1 is SGHVS and CDR2 is FQNEAQ. CDR3 length equals 21 residues. The V and J ends lost 2 bases and 2 bases, in that order; junction bases with no gene match: 14. In DNA, the CDR3 is TGTGCCAGCAGCTTACTCCTGGGACTAGCGGGAGGTGAGGGAACCACAGATACGCAGTATTTT. Translated, it gives CASSLLLGLAGGEGTTDTQYF. Based on the CDR3 plus reference TRBV7-8 and TRBJ2-3, the full variable domain is GAGVSQSPRYKVAKRGQDVALRCDPISGHVSLFWYQQALGQGPEFLTYFQNEAQLDKSGLPSDRFFAERPEGSVSTLKIQRTQQEDSAVYLCASSLLLGLAGGEGTTDTQYFGPGTRLTVL.

This clonotype was found many times. This chain links TRBV7-8 with TRBJ1-5; D remains ambiguous. CDR1 and CDR2 from the germline V gene are SGHVS and FQNEAQ. The CDR3 length is 16 residues. The V end was cut by 4 bases, the J end by 0 bases, with 13 bases between. The CDR3 region has the DNA TGTGCCAGCAGCTCATCCCCGACAACTAGCAATCAGCCCCAGCATTTT. Amino acid sequence: CASSSSPTTSNQPQHF.

This clonotype was counted a few times. The rearrangement joins TRBV3-1 to TRBJ2-1; D is ambiguous. The CDR3 consists of 16 residues. V shed 0 bases and J shed 5 bases, with 14 bases lying between them. Germline CDR1 LGHDT, CDR2 YNNKEL (reference sequence). The CDR3 spells CASSQEGRQVNNEQFF. Written as DNA, the CDR3 is TGTGCCAGCAGCCAAGAAGGTAGGCAGGTAAACAATGAGCAGTTCTTC.